A selection of T cell receptor beta chains follows, all from one sample in a study of shared clonotypes between healthy human individuals. Method: immunoSEQ multiplex PCR; TCRdb's copy keeps in-frame clones and lacks some. The sample consists of approximately 1.5 million clones, 98% to 99% of them appearing once. Sequenced sample: naive CD4+ T cells sorted from blood. All receptors derive from a man in his thirties or forties in good health. Both conserved end residues are part of each CDR3. D genes are given only for firm matches. Some rows have no size entry. The others give once, few or many, or a class for an expanded clone.

v_gene: TRBV5-1
j_gene: TRBJ2-7
abundance: NA
d_gene: NA
CDR3nt: TGCGCCAGCAGAATTCTAGACGAGCAGTACTTC
CDR3aa: CASRILDEQYF

v_gene: TRBV7-6
j_gene: TRBJ1-2
abundance: NA
d_gene: NA
CDR3nt: TGTGCCAGCAGCCCTAGGGGGTCCTATGGCTACACCTTC
CDR3aa: CASSPRGSYGYTF

v_gene: TRBV5-1
j_gene: TRBJ2-3
abundance: NA
d_gene: NA
CDR3nt: TGCGCCAGCAGCGTTCACGGGGGAATCACAGATACGCAGTATTTT
CDR3aa: CASSVHGGITDTQYF

v_gene: TRBV29-1
j_gene: TRBJ2-5
abundance: NA
d_gene: TRBD2
CDR3nt: TGCAGCGGAATGCCGGGGGGGGAGACCCAGTACTTC
CDR3aa: CSGMPGGETQYF

v_gene: TRBV11-2
j_gene: TRBJ1-1
abundance: NA
d_gene: NA
CDR3nt: TGTGCCAGCAGCTTAGGGGTGCAGGGAGAGGCTTTCTTT
CDR3aa: CASSLGVQGEAFF

v_gene: TRBV27
j_gene: TRBJ2-7
abundance: NA
d_gene: NA
CDR3nt: TGTGCCAGCAGCCAACGGCGTGGCGGGTACGAGCAGTACTTC
CDR3aa: CASSQRRGGYEQYF

v_gene: TRBV2
j_gene: TRBJ1-2
abundance: NA
d_gene: TRBD1
CDR3nt: TGTGCCAGCAGGCCGACTCAGACAGGGAACCGTTATGGCTACACCTTC
CDR3aa: CASRPTQTGNRYGYTF

v_gene: TRBV9
j_gene: TRBJ1-4
abundance: NA
d_gene: NA
CDR3nt: TGTGCCAGCAGCGTAGCCGGTTCAACTAATGAAAAACTGTTTTTT
CDR3aa: CASSVAGSTNEKLFF

v_gene: TRBV27
j_gene: TRBJ2-7
abundance: once
d_gene: NA
CDR3nt: TGTGCCAGCAGTCGGGCAGCGAGAAACTACGAGCAGTACTTC
CDR3aa: CASSRAARNYEQYF

v_gene: TRBV2
j_gene: TRBJ2-1
abundance: NA
d_gene: NA
CDR3nt: TGTGCCAGCAGGGTTGTTGCGTCGGGCAATGAGCAGTTCTTC
CDR3aa: CASRVVASGNEQFF

v_gene: TRBV4-3
j_gene: TRBJ1-2
abundance: NA
d_gene: NA
CDR3nt: TGCGCCAGCAGCCAAGATCGTCAGTATGGCTACACCTTC
CDR3aa: CASSQDRQYGYTF

v_gene: TRBV25-1
j_gene: TRBJ2-1
abundance: NA
d_gene: NA
CDR3nt: TGTGCCAGCAGTAATAGAGGGGCCTACAATGAGCAGTTCTTC
CDR3aa: CASSNRGAYNEQFF

v_gene: TRBV5-4
j_gene: TRBJ2-1
abundance: NA
d_gene: TRBD2
CDR3nt: TGTGCCAGCAGCCTCCTAGCGGAAACTTACAATGAGCAGTTCTTC
CDR3aa: CASSLLAETYNEQFF

v_gene: TRBV5-4
j_gene: TRBJ1-2
abundance: NA
d_gene: NA
CDR3nt: TGTGCCAGCAGCTCCCCAGGAGACTATGGCTACACCTTC
CDR3aa: CASSSPGDYGYTF

v_gene: TRBV2
j_gene: TRBJ2-1
abundance: NA
d_gene: TRBD2
CDR3nt: TGTGCCAGCAGCCTGGGGGGGAATGAGCAGTTCTTC
CDR3aa: CASSLGGNEQFF

v_gene: TRBV6-6
j_gene: TRBJ2-7
abundance: NA
d_gene: NA
CDR3nt: TGTGCCAGCAACGGAAAATACGAGCAGTACTTC
CDR3aa: CASNGKYEQYF

v_gene: TRBV4-1
j_gene: TRBJ1-5
abundance: NA
d_gene: TRBD1
CDR3nt: TGCGCCAGCAGCCAAAAGACAGGGGACGGGACCAATCAGCCCCAGCATTTT
CDR3aa: CASSQKTGDGTNQPQHF

v_gene: TRBV5-1
j_gene: TRBJ2-1
abundance: NA
d_gene: TRBD2
CDR3nt: TGCGCCAGCAGCTCCGGGACTAGCGGGATCGAGCAGTTCTTC
CDR3aa: CASSSGTSGIEQFF

v_gene: TRBV6-5
j_gene: TRBJ2-7
abundance: NA
d_gene: NA
CDR3nt: TGTGCCACACGAGCTTCCGGGACTTTCCCCTACGAGCAGTACTTC
CDR3aa: CATRASGTFPYEQYF

v_gene: TRBV2
j_gene: TRBJ2-6
abundance: NA
d_gene: NA
CDR3nt: TGTGCCATCCCCAGGGACGGCAGCGGAGCCAACGTCCTGACTTTC
CDR3aa: CAIPRDGSGANVLTF

v_gene: TRBV5-1
j_gene: TRBJ1-1
abundance: NA
d_gene: TRBD1
CDR3nt: TGCGCCAGCAGCGGGACAGTGAACACTGAAGCTTTCTTT
CDR3aa: CASSGTVNTEAFF

v_gene: TRBV25-1
j_gene: TRBJ1-2
abundance: NA
d_gene: TRBD1
CDR3nt: TGTGCCAGCAGCAGGGGGCACAACTATGGCTACACCTTC
CDR3aa: CASSRGHNYGYTF

v_gene: TRBV11-2
j_gene: TRBJ1-2
abundance: once
d_gene: NA
CDR3nt: TGTGCCAGCAGCTTTTCGCCGGGGGCATCAACTAACTATGGCTACACCTTC
CDR3aa: CASSFSPGASTNYGYTF

v_gene: TRBV27
j_gene: TRBJ2-7
abundance: NA
d_gene: NA
CDR3nt: TGTGCCAGCCGGACAGACCGACCCTACGAGCAGTACTTC
CDR3aa: CASRTDRPYEQYF

v_gene: TRBV19
j_gene: TRBJ2-7
abundance: NA
d_gene: TRBD1
CDR3nt: TGTGCCAGTAGTACGGACAGGGTGGTGGAGCAGTACTTC
CDR3aa: CASSTDRVVEQYF

v_gene: TRBV6-6
j_gene: TRBJ2-7
abundance: once
d_gene: NA
CDR3nt: TGTGCCAGCAGTTCCCAATCCTACGAGCAGTACTTC
CDR3aa: CASSSQSYEQYF

v_gene: TRBV10-3
j_gene: TRBJ2-7
abundance: NA
d_gene: TRBD1
CDR3nt: TGTGCCATCAGTGTTACGGACAGGGAGGTCTACGAGCAGTACTTC
CDR3aa: CAISVTDREVYEQYF

v_gene: TRBV6-1
j_gene: TRBJ2-1
abundance: NA
d_gene: TRBD1
CDR3nt: TGTGCCAGCAGCAAGACAGGGACCTACAATGAGCAGTTCTTC
CDR3aa: CASSKTGTYNEQFF

v_gene: TRBV19
j_gene: TRBJ1-2
abundance: once
d_gene: TRBD1
CDR3nt: TGTGCCAGTATACGTCGACAGGGTGGCTATGGCTACACCTTC
CDR3aa: CASIRRQGGYGYTF

v_gene: TRBV2
j_gene: TRBJ2-1
abundance: NA
d_gene: NA
CDR3nt: TGTGCCAGCAGTGACTACAGACCTGAGCAGTTCTTC
CDR3aa: CASSDYRPEQFF

v_gene: TRBV28
j_gene: TRBJ2-3
abundance: NA
d_gene: NA
CDR3nt: TGTGCCAGCAGTTTAGGACCCCCGGCGGGAGATACGCAGTATTTT
CDR3aa: CASSLGPPAGDTQYF

v_gene: TRBV5-1
j_gene: TRBJ2-7
abundance: NA
d_gene: TRBD2
CDR3nt: TGCGCCAGCAGCTTGGAGGGGACTAGTGGCGAGCAGTACTTC
CDR3aa: CASSLEGTSGEQYF

v_gene: TRBV6-5
j_gene: TRBJ1-3
abundance: NA
d_gene: NA
CDR3nt: TGTGCCAGCAGTTACAGAATACCCTCTGGAAACACCATATATTTT
CDR3aa: CASSYRIPSGNTIYF

v_gene: TRBV9
j_gene: TRBJ2-7
abundance: NA
d_gene: NA
CDR3nt: TGTGCCAGCAGCGCTTTGACAGGGAGGCACGAGCAGTACTTC
CDR3aa: CASSALTGRHEQYF